Listed below are T cell receptor beta chains from one sample, sequenced in a study of blood T cell repertoires in COVID-19. Assay used: immunoSEQ multiplex PCR; TCRdb lists only in-frame clones, some missing. This table holds over 200,000 clones, 81% found once. The material sequenced was peripheral blood. The receptor set was obtained from a woman aged 80 or over with acute or convalescent COVID-19. The CDR3 runs from the conserved cysteine through the conserved F or W. The order of the fields is D gene, clone size, V gene, J gene, CDR3 DNA, CDR3 protein. The D gene is left open where the match is weak. The listing skips clone size in some rows; elsewhere it reads once, few, many or a size class.

TRBD1	few	TRBV7-2	TRBJ1-5	TGTGCCAGCAGCTCAAGACAGGGGGGTAGCAATCAGCCCCAGCATTTT	CASSSRQGGSNQPQHF
-	-	TRBV5-1	TRBJ1-4	TGCGCCAGCAGCTTGGGACAGGCAACTAATGAAAAACTGTTTTTT	CASSLGQATNEKLFF
TRBD2	-	TRBV30	TRBJ2-7	TGTGCCTGGAGTGTCTCTAGCGGGACCTACGAGCAGTACTTC	CAWSVSSGTYEQYF
-	-	TRBV21-1	TRBJ1-4	TGTGCCAGCAGCAACCGACAGCGTGCAACTAATGAAAAACTGTTTTTT	CASSNRQRATNEKLFF
-	-	TRBV27	TRBJ2-3	TGTGCCAGCAGTAAGACAGGAACCGGACGTGATACGCAGTATTTT	CASSKTGTGRDTQYF
-	-	TRBV18	TRBJ2-2	TGTGCCAGCTCACCACCGGCCATCGTGAACACCGGGGAGCTGTTTTTT	CASSPPAIVNTGELFF
-	-	TRBV2	TRBJ2-2	TGTGCCACCATAAGACTATCCTCCAGGGAGCTGTTTTTT	CATIRLSSRELFF
TRBD2	-	TRBV3-1/TRBV3-2	TRBJ2-7	TGTGCCAGCAGCCCTATGGGGGGGAGTCTTGGCTCCTACGAGCAGTACTTC	CASSPMGGSLGSYEQYF
-	-	TRBV29-1	TRBJ1-1	TGCAGCGTTGAGGGCAGCTTGAACACTGAAGCTTTCTTT	CSVEGSLNTEAFF
TRBD2	-	TRBV3-1/TRBV3-2	TRBJ2-1	TGTGCCAGCGGACAACTAGCGGGAGGACCTAAGGGGCAGTTCTTC	CASGQLAGGPKGQFF
TRBD2	-	TRBV4-2	TRBJ2-5	TGTGCCAGCAGCCACCACACCCCGGGACTAGCGGGGAAAGAGACCCAGTACTTC	CASSHHTPGLAGKETQYF
-	-	TRBV5-4	TRBJ2-5	TGTGCCAGCCATAGCGGTTTAAATCAAGAGACCCAGTACTTC	CASHSGLNQETQYF
-	-	TRBV6-6	TRBJ1-5	TGTGCCAGCAGTCCTAATAGCAATCAGCCCCAGCATTTT	CASSPNSNQPQHF
TRBD1	-	TRBV5-6	TRBJ2-6	TGTGCCAGCAGCTTGGGACAGGGGTCCGTCTCTGGGGCCAACGTCCTGACTTTC	CASSLGQGSVSGANVLTF
-	-	TRBV9	TRBJ2-1	TGTGCCAGCAGCGTAGGAGGGAGCGTGAGTGGCAATGAGCAGTTCTTC	CASSVGGSVSGNEQFF
TRBD1	-	TRBV5-5	TRBJ1-2	TGTGCCAGCAGCTTATCGGGACAGGGGAACTATGGCTACACCTTC	CASSLSGQGNYGYTF
TRBD1	-	TRBV5-4	TRBJ1-2	TGTGCCAGCAGGCCACCGCCGACAGGGGGCAATCATGGCTACACCTTC	CASRPPPTGGNHGYTF
-	few	TRBV27	TRBJ2-2	TGTGCCAGCAGGGGGGGGGCGGCCGGGGAGCTGTTTTTT	CASRGGAAGELFF
-	-	TRBV2	TRBJ1-5	TGTGCCAGCACTAACGTCAGGGGATCTAAGTCCCAGCATTTT	CASTNVRGSKSQHF
TRBD2	once	TRBV6-5	TRBJ2-7	TGTGCCAGCAGACGTCTTGGGGGGGACGAGCAGTACTTC	CASRRLGGDEQYF
-	-	TRBV23-1	TRBJ2-2	TGCGCCAGCAGTCAATCGAGGAGCCATTCATACACCGGGGAGCTGTTTTTT	CASSQSRSHSYTGELFF
TRBD1	-	TRBV11-3	TRBJ2-3	TGTGCCAGCAGCTTAGGACAGGGGGCGAACGTGGATACGCAGTATTTT	CASSLGQGANVDTQYF
TRBD2	-	TRBV9	TRBJ2-1	TGTGCCAGCAGCGTAGCTAGCGGGGACAATGAGCAGTTCTTC	CASSVASGDNEQFF
TRBD2	-	TRBV27	TRBJ2-1	TGTGCCAGCAAGGTACGGCTAGCGGGCCCCTCCTACAATGAGCAGTTCTTC	CASKVRLAGPSYNEQFF
TRBD2	-	TRBV11-2	TRBJ2-3	TGTGCCAGCAGCTCCCGTCGCCCATCTAGCGGGGGGGGAGATACGCAGTATTTT	CASSSRRPSSGGGDTQYF
-	-	TRBV15	TRBJ1-5	TGTGCCACCAGAAAGGGGAATCAGCCCCAGCATTTT	CATRKGNQPQHF
TRBD2	-	TRBV7-9	TRBJ2-3	TGTGCCAGCATAAGCGGGATCACAGATACGCAGTATTTT	CASISGITDTQYF
TRBD1	-	TRBV4-1	TRBJ2-3	TGCGCCAGCAGCCGGTCAGCTGACAGGGTGGGAGATACGCAGTATTTT	CASSRSADRVGDTQYF
-	-	TRBV2	TRBJ1-5	TGTGCCAGCGCCCCAGACAATCAGCCCCAGCATTTT	CASAPDNQPQHF
TRBD2	-	TRBV9	TRBJ2-1	TGTGCCAGCAGCCCCACTAGCGGGAGCTACAATGAGCAGTTCTTC	CASSPTSGSYNEQFF
-	-	TRBV5-1	TRBJ1-2	TGCGCCAGCAGCTTGGAAGGCCAGGGAGGTTCCTTC	CASSLEGQGGSF
TRBD1	-	TRBV20-1	TRBJ1-2	TGCAGTGCTAGTGAGACAGGGGGCTATGGCTACACCTTC	CSASETGGYGYTF
-	-	TRBV10-3	TRBJ2-3	TGTGCCATCAGTACGACTAGTAACCCCACAGATACGCAGTATTTT	CAISTTSNPTDTQYF
-	-	TRBV19	TRBJ2-3	TGTGCCAGTAGTATACTCCTAGTTAGTACAGATACGCAGTATTTT	CASSILLVSTDTQYF
-	-	TRBV5-1	TRBJ1-2	TGCGCCAGCAGCTTGGCAGGGGCAGGGGCTAACTATGGCTACACCTTC	CASSLAGAGANYGYTF
-	-	TRBV2	TRBJ1-6	TGTGCCAGCAGTGATTCCCGTGTTTATAATTCACCCCTCCACTTT	CASSDSRVYNSPLHF
-	-	TRBV12-3/TRBV12-4	TRBJ1-1	TGTGCCAGCAGTTTGAGCCAGAACACTGAAGCTTTCTTT	CASSLSQNTEAFF
-	-	TRBV5-1	TRBJ2-2	TGCGCCAGCAGCTTGGGACAGGTGAACACCGGGGAGCTGTTTTTT	CASSLGQVNTGELFF
-	few	TRBV29-1	TRBJ1-5	TGCAGCGCGTCGACAGACACGGCAACCCAGCCCCAGCATTTT	CSASTDTATQPQHF
TRBD1	-	TRBV19	TRBJ1-6	TGTGCCAGTAGTGAGGACAGGGGATCCTATAATTCACCCCTCCACTTT	CASSEDRGSYNSPLHF
TRBD2	few	TRBV23-1	TRBJ2-7	TGCGCCAGCAGTCAATCGTCTAGCGGCCATCCTCCCTACGAGCAGTACTTC	CASSQSSSGHPPYEQYF
-	once	TRBV4-1	TRBJ2-3	TGCGCCAGCAGCCAAGATCGGGGGACAGCCGCAGATACGCAGTATTTT	CASSQDRGTAADTQYF
TRBD2	-	TRBV7-7	TRBJ2-2	TGTGCCAGCAGCTCGACCAGGACTAGCGGGGGGGCCGGCGCCGGGGAGCTGTTTTTT	CASSSTRTSGGAGAGELFF
TRBD1	-	TRBV3-1/TRBV3-2	TRBJ2-7	TGTGCCAGCAGCCAAAGGACAGGAAGCTCCTACGAGCAGTACTTC	CASSQRTGSSYEQYF
TRBD2	-	TRBV13	TRBJ2-3	TGTGCCAGCAGCTTTGATCGCGGTAGCGGGGGCCCAGATACGCAGTATTTT	CASSFDRGSGGPDTQYF
-	-	TRBV3-1/TRBV3-2	TRBJ1-1	TGTGCCAGCAGCCAAGATTTGGCGGGACGGGGCACTGAAGCTTTCTTT	CASSQDLAGRGTEAFF
-	-	TRBV5-1	TRBJ1-6	TGCGCCAGCAGCGAGACAGTAAATAATTCACCCCTCCACTTT	CASSETVNNSPLHF
-	once	TRBV30	TRBJ2-7	TGTGCCTGGTCCCACGGGAGTGGCCTGGACGAGCAGTACTTC	CAWSHGSGLDEQYF
-	once	TRBV5-1	TRBJ1-1	TGCGCCAGCAGCTTCAGGCCCCTTAACACTGAAGCTTTCTTT	CASSFRPLNTEAFF
-	-	TRBV5-1	TRBJ1-1	TGCGCCAGCAGCACGGAGGGCAGGGACACTGAAGCTTTCTTT	CASSTEGRDTEAFF